These 24 T cell receptor beta chains were sequenced from one sample in a study of cytomegalovirus exposure and HLA in healthy donors. The PCR made use of 60 Vbeta and 13 Jbeta primers. Using immunoSEQ multiplex PCR, the repertoire was profiled, and TCRdb retains in-frame clones only, with some absent. The sample has 75,000 to 90,000 clones, 78% seen once; the top ten hold 4.5% to 7%. Sequenced material: PBMCs. All receptors derive from a male donor in good health and CMV-seropositive.

This clone was found once. The V gene is TRBV6-6, the J gene TRBJ2-5; TRBD1 might be the D (6 bases). CDR3 length: 16 residues. CDR1 and CDR2 (germline): MNHNY, SVGAGI (reference sequence). Deletions cut 4 bases from V and 6 bases from J, with 21 bases between. CDR3 bases: TGTGCCAGCAGTTGGTACAGGTCCAAGGGGGAACAGACCCAGTACTTC. Amino acids: CASSWYRSKGEQTQYF.

This clone came up a few times. The chain joins TRBV6-5 to TRBJ1-6, with D possibly being TRBD1 (6 bases). This CDR3 comprises 14 residues. Deletions cut 6 bases from V and 3 bases from J, with 9 bases between. CDR1 MNHEY and CDR2 SVGAGI come from the germline V gene. The CDR3 reads CASRDSYYNSPLHF. CDR3 bases: TGTGCCAGCAGGGACAGTTACTATAATTCACCCCTCCACTTT.

This chain links TRBV28 with TRBJ2-1, with 7 bases identical to TRBD2. The germline V gene encodes CDR1 MDHEN and CDR2 SYDVKM. J was trimmed by 3 bases and V by 4 bases; bases with no gene match: 6. The CDR3 runs to 15 residues. The CDR3 DNA sequence: TGTGCCAGCAGTTCCGGGACTACCGTCTACAATGAGCAGTTCTTC. It is translated as CASSSGTTVYNEQFF.

The rearrangement uses TRBV28 and TRBJ1-1, with TRBD1 identical over 11 bases. The ends lost 5 bases at V and 5 bases at J; junction bases unmatched: 7. Germline CDR1 is MDHEN and CDR2 is SYDVKM. The CDR3 extends over 15 amino acids. The CDR3 region has the DNA TGTGCCAGCAGTCCGGCCGGGACAGGGGGAACTGAAGCTTTCTTT. Translating it yields CASSPAGTGGTEAFF.

The V and J genes are TRBV6-5 and TRBJ2-3, with 11 bases fitting TRBD2. V lost 0 bases and J lost 5; bases outside the gene matches: 1. This CDR3 is built from 15 residues. CDR1 is MNHEY and CDR2 is SVGAGI in the germline V gene. Written as DNA, the CDR3 is TGTGCCAGCAGTTACTCCGGGACTAGCGGAGATACGCAGTATTTT. Translation gives CASSYSGTSGDTQYF.

The chain joins TRBV5-1 to TRBJ2-3, with TRBD2 matching 8 bases. J gave up 2 bases and V 4 bases, and 9 bases lay outside the gene matches. The germline V gene has CDR1 SGHRS and CDR2 YFSETQ. The CDR3 runs to 16 residues. The CDR3, as DNA: TGCGCCAGCAGCCAGCAAGCGGGGGAACCCACAGATACGCAGTATTTT. It is translated as CASSQQAGEPTDTQYF.

In nucleotides, the CDR3 is TGCGCCAGCAGCCAAGATCCCGGATCCGGGACAGGGGGCGTCGAGCAGTACTTC. This encodes CASSQDPGSGTGGVEQYF. J is TRBJ2-7 and V is TRBV4-1; TRBD1 aligns across 12 bases. V shed 0 bases, J shed 6 bases, and the junction held 12 bases outside the gene matches. The germline V gene has CDR1 MGHRA and CDR2 YSYEKL. The CDR3 loop spans 18 amino acids.

The gene calls are TRBV28 and TRBJ1-4; no reliable D call. The CDR3 sequence is 11 residues long. V lost 8 bases and J lost 8, with 9 bases in between. Germline loops: CDR1 MDHEN, CDR2 SYDVKM. The CDR3 DNA follows: TGTGCCAGCCTTGAGGGAGAAAAACTGTTTTTT. Protein sequence: CASLEGEKLFF.

J is TRBJ1-2 and V is TRBV6-4; D unclear. Germline values: CDR1 MRHNA, CDR2 SNTAGT. The CDR3 contains 16 residues. Trimming left V 2 bases short and J 7 bases short, with 20 bases between. CDR3: CASSDPGSRVGFGYTF. Here the CDR3 DNA reads TGTGCCAGCAGTGACCCCGGGTCACGGGTTGGATTTGGCTACACCTTC.

The chain recombines TRBV28 with TRBJ1-1; possibly TRBD1 for D (6 bases). CDR3 length: 14 amino acids. V lost 2 bases and J lost 2, with 9 bases in between. From germline, CDR1 is MDHEN and CDR2 SYDVKM. CDR3 coding DNA: TGTGCCAGCAGTTTAGCACAGGGAAACACTGAAGCTTTCTTT. As protein: CASSLAQGNTEAFF.

This clone showed up just once. This chain links TRBV7-3 with TRBJ2-1; D call uncertain. V was clipped by 3 bases and J by 5 bases, with 11 bases between them. CDR3 length: 14 residues. Looked up from germline, CDR1 is SGHTA and CDR2 is FQGTGA. For the CDR3, the DNA is TGTGCCAGCAGCTTTGAGAATACGAACAATGAGCAGTTCTTC. This gives the protein CASSFENTNNEQFF.

This clone is a singleton in its sample. V and J are TRBV5-1 and TRBJ2-1; TRBD2 might be the D (5 bases). With 4 bases removed from V and 5 bases from J, the gap between germline ends came to 13 bases. The germline V gene has CDR1 SGHRS and CDR2 YFSETQ. The CDR3 consists of 14 residues. The CDR3 DNA reads TGCGCCAGCAGCCCGGGAAAGGTAAACAATGAGCAGTTCTTC. This encodes CASSPGKVNNEQFF.

By frequency in the sample, this clone is medium-sized. This chain connects TRBV5-6 to TRBJ2-7, with 12 positions matching TRBD2. CDR1 and CDR2 (germline): SGHDT, YYEEEE. CDR3 size: 14 residues. The J segment lost 2 bases and the V segment lost 3 bases, leaving 0 bases of the junction unmatched. This CDR3 reads CASSWTSGAYEQYF. The CDR3, as DNA: TGTGCCAGCAGCTGGACTAGCGGGGCCTACGAGCAGTACTTC.

The V and J genes are TRBV6-1 and TRBJ1-2; a weak D match, TRBD1 (5 bases). CDR1 is MNHNS, CDR2 SASEGT, per germline. This CDR3 has 15 amino acids. The V and J ends lost 7 bases and 0 bases respectively, with 15 bases between them. CDR3 residues: CASNGRRQPNYGYTF. The CDR3 nucleotides read TGTGCCAGCAACGGCCGCAGACAGCCTAACTATGGCTACACCTTC.

V gene TRBV19 combines with J gene TRBJ2-7; D gene unclear. Trimming stripped 3 bases from V and 0 bases from J, with 12 bases between. The CDR3 extends over 15 amino acids. Germline V gene lookup returns CDR1 LNHDA and CDR2 SQIVND (reference sequence). The CDR3 sequence is CASSMARSSSYEQYF. CDR3 bases: TGTGCCAGTAGTATGGCCAGGTCTTCCTCCTACGAGCAGTACTTC.

This clone has just one count. The chain recombines TRBV7-8 with TRBJ1-1; tentatively, D is TRBD1 (6 bases). Germline V gene sequence: CDR1 SGHVS, CDR2 FQNEAQ. The CDR3 loop spans 13 amino acids. The V gene lost 5 bases and the J gene lost 6 bases, with 13 bases spanning the gap. The CDR3 loop is CASSLTGWAEAFF. The CDR3 DNA is TGTGCCAGCAGCCTAACAGGGTGGGCTGAAGCTTTCTTT.

The chain employs TRBV15 and TRBJ2-7, with TRBD2 identical over 12 bases. The CDR3 has 18 amino acids. Losses at the gene ends were 1 base for V and 1 base for J; bases not matched to a gene: 8. The germline V gene has CDR1 LNHNV and CDR2 YYDKDF (reference sequence). Written as DNA, the CDR3 is TGTGCCACCAGCAGAGCCGTAGGACTAGCGGGGTTTTCCTACGAGCAGTACTTC. Translating it yields CATSRAVGLAGFSYEQYF.

The sample holds one count of this clone. The genes are TRBV7-9 and TRBJ2-7; a weak D match, TRBD1 (6 bases). CDR1 SEHNR and CDR2 FQNEAQ come from the germline V gene (reference sequence). The CDR3 loop spans 15 amino acids. V was trimmed by 0 bases and J by 5 bases, leaving 14 bases between them. CDR3 sequence: CASSLALTGSHEQYF. In DNA, the CDR3 is TGTGCCAGCAGCTTAGCTCTTACAGGGTCCCACGAGCAGTACTTC.

The CDR3: CASSTSLDNEQFF. In DNA form, the CDR3 reads TGCGCCAGCAGTACTAGTCTAGACAATGAGCAGTTCTTC. The gene calls are TRBV10-1 and TRBJ2-1, with TRBD2 as a possible D gene (5 bases). Germline loops: CDR1 WNHNN, CDR2 SYGVQD (reference sequence). V was trimmed by 5 bases and J by 5 bases, leaving 10 bases between them. This CDR3 comprises 13 residues.

There are a few counts of this clone. This rearrangement joins TRBV14 to TRBJ2-3; possibly TRBD2 for D (6 bases). The V gene's germline CDR1 is SGHDN and CDR2 FVKESK. The CDR3 consists of 12 residues. V lost 4 bases to trimming and J lost 7 bases, with 9 bases between them. As DNA, the CDR3 is TGTGCCAGCAGCCCCCGGGGGTATACGCAGTATTTT. This encodes CASSPRGYTQYF. Full variable domain (remainder filled in from reference TRBV14 and TRBJ2-3): EAGVTQFPSHSVIEKGQTVTLRCDPISGHDNLYWYRRVMGKEIKFLLHFVKESKQDESGMPNNRFLAERTGGTYSTLKVQPAELEDSGVYFCASSPRGYTQYFGPGTRLTVL.

The rearrangement joins TRBV19 to TRBJ1-1; no firm D call. This CDR3 has 13 amino acids. Germline CDR1 LNHDA, CDR2 SQIVND (reference sequence). V was cut by 4 bases and J by 11 bases, with 17 bases left in between. The CDR3 is CASSTGVGRDAFF. DNA of the CDR3: TGTGCCAGTAGTACGGGAGTTGGGCGTGACGCTTTCTTT.

J is TRBJ1-2 and V is TRBV5-1; D is unclear. The CDR3 length is 13 residues. The germline V gene encodes CDR1 SGHRS and CDR2 YFSETQ. Deletions cut 0 bases from V and 2 bases from J, with 5 bases between. The CDR3 coding sequence is TGCGCCAGCAGCTTGGGGAGAAACTATGGCTACACCTTC. Protein product: CASSLGRNYGYTF. The full variable domain, completed using reference TRBV5-1 and TRBJ1-2, is KAGVTQTPRYLIKTRGQQVTLSCSPISGHRSVSWYQQTPGQGLQFLFEYFSETQRNKGNFPGRFSGRQFSNSRSEMNVSTLELGDSALYLCASSLGRNYGYTFGSGTRLTVV.

The CDR3 region is CASSWAGNRGFYGYTF. CDR3 nucleotide sequence: TGTGCCAGCAGTTGGGCAGGGAACAGGGGTTTTTATGGCTACACCTTC. The genes are TRBV6-5 and TRBJ1-2, with 7 nucleotides matching TRBD1. The germline V gene has CDR1 MNHEY and CDR2 SVGAGI. The CDR3 contains 16 residues. V was clipped by 4 bases and J by 5 bases; unmatched bases: 13.

This clone was seen a single time. This sequence joins TRBV19 and TRBJ1-1; 8 bases map to TRBD1. The CDR3 is 14 amino acids. Trimming removed 9 bases from V and 0 bases from J; junction bases left unmatched: 6. Germline V gene sequence: CDR1 LNHDA, CDR2 SQIVND (reference sequence). CDR3 bases: TGTGCCAGCGCCTACAGGGGGATGAACACTGAAGCTTTCTTT. As protein: CASAYRGMNTEAFF.